Given below is one T cell receptor beta chain in context. The sample is drawn from a study of control samples from healthy donors and cancer patients. The data were produced by immunoSEQ multiplex PCR, yet TCRdb's version contains in-frame clones alone and is incomplete. The sample has 150,000 to 180,000 clones; over 85% are singletons. Trimming removed 3 bases at V and 2 bases at J, with 10 bases between. Germline V gene data show CDR1 as MDHEN and CDR2 as SYDVKM. The CDR3 contains 14 residues. The TCR sequence derives from a man aged 40-49 years in good health. The chain employs TRBV28 and TRBJ1-2; D uncertain. The sequencing sample was made of blood. CDR3 protein: CASSLSARNYGYTF. The DNA of the CDR3 is TGTGCCAGCAGTTTGTCGGCCCGAAACTATGGCTACACCTTC.